The text below deals with one T cell receptor (beta chain). Its antigen is unknown. The data were obtained in a study of vaccination and CD4 T cells after COVID-19. At the Johns Hopkins FTIC core, DNA taken from cultured CD4+ T cells was sequenced by way of the Oncomine TCR Beta short-read assay. A single record per CDR3 protein comes from TCRdb applying MiXCR to the PCR reads. The sample records 12,000 to 15,000 distinct CDR3 sequences, about 47% being singletons. Findings and limits, study-wide: The rise in median SARS-CoV-2-reactive clonotypes, from around 19 to 38, was not significant.

Losses at the gene ends were 4 bases for V and 2 bases for J; bases not matched to a gene: 10. The germline V gene encodes CDR1 MNHNS and CDR2 SASEGT. The CDR3 is 16 amino acids. The treatment: roughly ten-day PBMC culture with coronavirus spike peptide pools or control peptides (ViraFEST assay). The specimen sequenced was CD4+ T cells from blood, cultured in vitro. This receptor was obtained from a human donor who had recovered from COVID-19. The rearrangement joins TRBV6-1 to TRBJ2-5; 7 nucleotides agree with TRBD1. This CDR3 reads CASSVRPGQYQETQYF. Here the CDR3 DNA reads TGTGCCAGCAGTGTCCGACCGGGACAGTATCAAGAGACCCAGTACTTC.